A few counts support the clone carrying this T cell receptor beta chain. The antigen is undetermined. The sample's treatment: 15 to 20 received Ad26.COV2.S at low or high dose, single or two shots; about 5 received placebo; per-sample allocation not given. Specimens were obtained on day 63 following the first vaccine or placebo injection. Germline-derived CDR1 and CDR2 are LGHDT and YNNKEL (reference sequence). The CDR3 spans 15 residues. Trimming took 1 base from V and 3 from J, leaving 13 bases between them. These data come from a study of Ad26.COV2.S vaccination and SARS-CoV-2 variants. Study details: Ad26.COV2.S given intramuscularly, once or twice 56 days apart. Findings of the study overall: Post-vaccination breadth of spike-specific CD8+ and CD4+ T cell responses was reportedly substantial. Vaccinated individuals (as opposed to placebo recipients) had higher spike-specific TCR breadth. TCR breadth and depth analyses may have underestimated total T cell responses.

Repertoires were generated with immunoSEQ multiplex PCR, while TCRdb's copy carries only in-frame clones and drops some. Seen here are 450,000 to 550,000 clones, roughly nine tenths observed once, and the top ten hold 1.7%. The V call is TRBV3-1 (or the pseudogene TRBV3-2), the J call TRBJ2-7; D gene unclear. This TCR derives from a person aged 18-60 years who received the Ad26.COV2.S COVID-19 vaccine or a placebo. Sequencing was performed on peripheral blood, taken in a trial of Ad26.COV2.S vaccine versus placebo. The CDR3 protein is CASSQAQPHLYEQYF. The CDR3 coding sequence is TGTGCCAGCAGCCAAGCCCAGCCACACCTCTACGAGCAGTACTTC.